Listed below are T cell receptor beta chains from one sample, sequenced in a study of cytomegalovirus exposure and HLA in healthy donors. Repertoires were generated with immunoSEQ multiplex PCR, while TCRdb's copy carries only in-frame clones and drops some. The data show over 150,000 clones, with approximately 84% seen just once and approximately 0.23% held by the top ten. Sample: PBMCs. The source of these receptors is a girl younger than two in good health and CMV-seronegative. Each CDR3 is given with its conserved first and last residue. Each record gives: CDR3 protein, V gene.

CDR3aa: CAWSVLAGANEQFF; v_gene: TRBV30
CDR3aa: CASSGPGQGFETQYF; v_gene: TRBV5-4
CDR3aa: CASSLVQAEWNYGYTF; v_gene: TRBV7-8
CDR3aa: CSTPGAFF; v_gene: TRBV29-1
CDR3aa: CASSPYRWGGNNTEAFF; v_gene: TRBV5-6
CDR3aa: CASNHRRELGTDTQYF; v_gene: TRBV19
CDR3aa: CSVDSLPTRGHYNYGYTF; v_gene: TRBV29-1
CDR3aa: CASSLADEQYF; v_gene: TRBV7-8
CDR3aa: CASSATGKDTQYF; v_gene: TRBV6-4
CDR3aa: CASSYKQGVGYEQYF; v_gene: TRBV6-9
CDR3aa: CASSSQAGTGNQPQHF; v_gene: TRBV5-6
CDR3aa: CAWSEGQGTGNTIYF; v_gene: TRBV30
CDR3aa: CASSTGQGSHSPLHF; v_gene: TRBV5-6
CDR3aa: CASSRSTGTSGYNEQFF; v_gene: TRBV14